The T cell receptor beta chain described here comes from a study of blood T cell repertoires in COVID-19. The CDR3 loop spans 16 amino acids. Trimming removed 5 bases at V and 3 bases at J, with 16 bases between. Germline loops: CDR1 SGHNT, CDR2 YENEEA. As originally analysed: How many nucleated cells were present was estimated from reference gene primer amplification. Some clones are missing from TCRdb's copy, which holds only in-frame ones; the method was immunoSEQ multiplex PCR. Clone size and the V and J calls come from that table; the DNA yielded D and trimming. The sample records 180,000 or so clones, over 75% being singletons.

The sample taken for sequencing was peripheral blood. This clonotype originated in a man in his fifties who had recovered from COVID-19. The chain joins TRBV11-3 to TRBJ2-2; a weak D match, TRBD1 (6 bases). CDR3 bases: TGTGCCAGCAGCCCGACCGGGACATTCCACACCGGGGAGCTGTTTTTT. Protein product: CASSPTGTFHTGELFF. Drawing the rest from reference TRBV11-3 and TRBJ2-2, the complete variable domain is EAGVVQSPRYKIIEKKQPVAFWCNPISGHNTLYWYLQNLGQGPELLIRYENEEAVDDSQLPKDRFSAERLKGVDSTLKIQPAELGDSAVYLCASSPTGTFHTGELFFGEGSRLTVL.